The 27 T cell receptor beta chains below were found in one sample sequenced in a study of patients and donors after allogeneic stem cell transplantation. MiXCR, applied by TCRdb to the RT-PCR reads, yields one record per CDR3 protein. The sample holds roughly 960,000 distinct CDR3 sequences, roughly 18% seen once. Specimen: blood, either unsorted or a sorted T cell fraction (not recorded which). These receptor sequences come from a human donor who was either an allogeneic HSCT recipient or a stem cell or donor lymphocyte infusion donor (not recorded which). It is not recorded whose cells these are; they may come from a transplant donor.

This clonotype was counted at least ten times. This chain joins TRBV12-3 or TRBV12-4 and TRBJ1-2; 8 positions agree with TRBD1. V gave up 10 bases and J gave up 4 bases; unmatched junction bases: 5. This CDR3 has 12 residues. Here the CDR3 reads CATGTGPYGYTF. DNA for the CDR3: TGTGCCACCGGGACAGGCCCCTATGGCTACACCTTC.

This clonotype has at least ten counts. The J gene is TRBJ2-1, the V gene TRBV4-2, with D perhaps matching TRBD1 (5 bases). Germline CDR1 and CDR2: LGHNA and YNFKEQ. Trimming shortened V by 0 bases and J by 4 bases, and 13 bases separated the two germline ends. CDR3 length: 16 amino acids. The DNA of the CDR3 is TGTGCCAGCAGCCAAGAGGAACAGGATTGGTACAATGAGCAGTTCTTC. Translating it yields CASSQEEQDWYNEQFF.

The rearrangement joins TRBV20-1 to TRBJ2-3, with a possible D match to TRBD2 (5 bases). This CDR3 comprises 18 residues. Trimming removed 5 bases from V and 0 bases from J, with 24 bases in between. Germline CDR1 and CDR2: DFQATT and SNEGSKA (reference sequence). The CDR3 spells CSARPGGENTTSTDTQYF. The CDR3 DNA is TGCAGTGCTCGACCCGGTGGGGAGAATACGACTAGCACAGATACGCAGTATTTT.

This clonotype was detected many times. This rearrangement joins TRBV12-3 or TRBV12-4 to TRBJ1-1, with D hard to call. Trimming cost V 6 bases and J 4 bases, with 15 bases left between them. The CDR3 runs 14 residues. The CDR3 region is CASSRNMVGTEAFF. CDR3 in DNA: TGTGCCAGCAGCCGAAATATGGTGGGCACTGAAGCTTTCTTT.

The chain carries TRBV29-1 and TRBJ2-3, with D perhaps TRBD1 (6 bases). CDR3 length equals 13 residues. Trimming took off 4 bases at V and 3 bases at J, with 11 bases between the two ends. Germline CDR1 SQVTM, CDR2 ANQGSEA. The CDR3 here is CSVVRGFTDTQYF. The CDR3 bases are TGCAGCGTTGTAAGGGGGTTTACAGATACGCAGTATTTT.

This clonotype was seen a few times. The CDR3 DNA sequence: TGTGCTAGTGGTTTGGGGGGCATAAATGAGCAGTTCTTC. Its protein product is CASGLGGINEQFF. The chain has TRBV12-5 and TRBJ2-1, with a possible D match to TRBD1 (5 bases). CDR1 LGHNT and CDR2 FRNRAP come from the germline V gene. CDR3 length: 13 residues. V dropped 1 base and J dropped 7 bases, with 8 bases sitting between them.

CDR3 DNA sequence: TGTGCCAGCAGCCCTCGGAGGGGGCTGAACACTGAAGCTTTCTTT. Protein sequence: CASSPRRGLNTEAFF. The chain employs TRBV11-1 and TRBJ1-1, with TRBD1 matching over 7 bases. Germline CDR1 SGHAT, CDR2 FQDESV (reference sequence). The V and J ends lost 5 bases and 0 bases, in that order; junction bases with no gene match: 6. CDR3 length equals 15 residues.

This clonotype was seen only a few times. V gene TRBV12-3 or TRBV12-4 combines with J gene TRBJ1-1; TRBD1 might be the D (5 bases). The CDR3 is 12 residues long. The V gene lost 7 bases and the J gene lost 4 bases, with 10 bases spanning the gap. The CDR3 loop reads CASTGSATEAFF. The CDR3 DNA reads TGTGCCAGCACAGGGTCAGCCACTGAAGCTTTCTTT.

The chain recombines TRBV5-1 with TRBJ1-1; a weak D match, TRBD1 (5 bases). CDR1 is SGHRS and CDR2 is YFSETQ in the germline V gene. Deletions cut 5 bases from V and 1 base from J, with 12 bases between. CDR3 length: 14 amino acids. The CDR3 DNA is TGCGCCAGCAGGCCTGCAGGGTGGAACACTGAAGCTTTCTTT. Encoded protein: CASRPAGWNTEAFF.

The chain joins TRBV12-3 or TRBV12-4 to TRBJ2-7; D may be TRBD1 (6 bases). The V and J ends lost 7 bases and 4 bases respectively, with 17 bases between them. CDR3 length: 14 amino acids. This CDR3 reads CASKKGVLKYEQYF. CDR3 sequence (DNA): TGTGCCAGCAAAAAGGGGGTCCTAAAGTACGAGCAGTACTTC.

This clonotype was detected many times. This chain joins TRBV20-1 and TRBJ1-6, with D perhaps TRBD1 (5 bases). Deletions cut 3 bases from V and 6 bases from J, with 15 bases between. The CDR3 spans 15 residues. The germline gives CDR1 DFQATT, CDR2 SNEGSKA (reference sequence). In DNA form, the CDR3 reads TGCAGTGCTAGCGGGTGGTTCCAGGGTAATTCACCCCTCCACTTT. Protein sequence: CSASGWFQGNSPLHF.

The CDR3 here is CASSRGGRGARTEAFF. Written as DNA, the CDR3 is TGCGCCAGCAGCCGGGGAGGTCGGGGGGCTCGAACTGAAGCTTTCTTT. This chain joins TRBV5-1 and TRBJ1-1; tentative D call: TRBD1 (6 bases). Trimming shortened V by 4 bases and J by 5 bases, and 21 bases separated the two germline ends. Germline-derived CDR1 and CDR2 are SGHRS and YFSETQ. The CDR3 has 16 amino acids.

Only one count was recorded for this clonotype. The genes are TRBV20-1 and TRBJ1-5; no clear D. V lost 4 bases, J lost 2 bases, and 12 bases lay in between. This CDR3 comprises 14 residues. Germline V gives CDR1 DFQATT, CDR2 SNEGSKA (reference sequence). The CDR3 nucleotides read TGCAGTGCTACATTGGGGAAGGGCAATCAGCCCCAGCATTTT. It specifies CSATLGKGNQPQHF.

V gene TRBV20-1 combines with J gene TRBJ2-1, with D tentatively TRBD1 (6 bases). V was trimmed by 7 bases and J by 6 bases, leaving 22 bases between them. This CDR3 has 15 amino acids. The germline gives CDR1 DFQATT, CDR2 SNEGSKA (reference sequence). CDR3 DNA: TGCAGTGTTCTTCGGGCGGGCAGGGGCGGCAATGAGCAGTTCTTC. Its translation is CSVLRAGRGGNEQFF.

The CDR3 spells CASSLGGAGNSPLHF. The CDR3 DNA reads as TGTGCCAGCAGTTTAGGGGGGGCAGGCAATTCACCCCTCCACTTT. The chain uses TRBV12-3 or TRBV12-4 and TRBJ1-6, with a tentative D call TRBD1 (6 bases). The length of the CDR3 is 15 residues. Trimming removed 1 base at V and 7 bases at J, with 11 bases between.

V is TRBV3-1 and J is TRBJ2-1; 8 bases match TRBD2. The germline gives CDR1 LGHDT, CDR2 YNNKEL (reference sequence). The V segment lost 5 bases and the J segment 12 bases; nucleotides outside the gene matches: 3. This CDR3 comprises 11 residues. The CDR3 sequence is CASSNGGGQFF. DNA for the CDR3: TGTGCCAGCAGCAACGGGGGGGGGCAGTTCTTC.

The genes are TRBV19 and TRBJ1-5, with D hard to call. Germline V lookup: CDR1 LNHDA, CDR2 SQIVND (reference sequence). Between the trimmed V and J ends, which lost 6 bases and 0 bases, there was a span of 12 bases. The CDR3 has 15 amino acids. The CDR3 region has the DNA TGTGCCAGTAGATGGAGGGCCTTTAGCAATCAGCCCCAGCATTTT. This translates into CASRWRAFSNQPQHF. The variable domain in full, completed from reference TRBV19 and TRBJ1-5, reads DGGITQSPKYLFRKEGQNVTLSCEQNLNHDAMYWYRQDPGQGLRLIYYSQIVNDFQKGDIAEGYSVSREKKESFPLTVTSAQKNPTAFYLCASRWRAFSNQPQHFGDGTRLSIL.

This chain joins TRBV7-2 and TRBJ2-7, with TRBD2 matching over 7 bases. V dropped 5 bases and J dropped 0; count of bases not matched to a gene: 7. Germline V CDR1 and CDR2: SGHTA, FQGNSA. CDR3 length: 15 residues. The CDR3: CASSILRDYSYEQYF. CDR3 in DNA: TGTGCCAGCAGCATACTCCGGGACTACTCCTACGAGCAGTACTTC.

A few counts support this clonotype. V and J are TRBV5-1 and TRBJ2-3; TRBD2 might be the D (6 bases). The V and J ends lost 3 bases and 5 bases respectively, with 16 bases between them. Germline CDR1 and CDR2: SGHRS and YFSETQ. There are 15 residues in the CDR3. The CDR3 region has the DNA TGCGCCAGCAGCTCCTTGCCGACTAGTCAAGATACGCAGTATTTT. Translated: CASSSLPTSQDTQYF. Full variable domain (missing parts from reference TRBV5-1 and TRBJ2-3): KAGVTQTPRYLIKTRGQQVTLSCSPISGHRSVSWYQQTPGQGLQFLFEYFSETQRNKGNFPGRFSGRQFSNSRSEMNVSTLELGDSALYLCASSSLPTSQDTQYFGPGTRLTVL.

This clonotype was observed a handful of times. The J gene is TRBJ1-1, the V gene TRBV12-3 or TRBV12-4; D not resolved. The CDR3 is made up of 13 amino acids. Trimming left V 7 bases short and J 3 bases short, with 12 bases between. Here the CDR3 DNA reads TGTGCCAGCATTTACGACGGCTACACTGAAGCTTTCTTT. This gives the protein CASIYDGYTEAFF.

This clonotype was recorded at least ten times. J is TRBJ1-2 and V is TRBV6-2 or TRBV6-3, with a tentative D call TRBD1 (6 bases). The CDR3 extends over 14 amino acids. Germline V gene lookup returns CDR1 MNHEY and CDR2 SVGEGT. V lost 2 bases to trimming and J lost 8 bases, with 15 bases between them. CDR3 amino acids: CASSYAHGGAGYTF. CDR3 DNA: TGTGCCAGCAGTTACGCCCACGGGGGGGCCGGCTACACCTTC.

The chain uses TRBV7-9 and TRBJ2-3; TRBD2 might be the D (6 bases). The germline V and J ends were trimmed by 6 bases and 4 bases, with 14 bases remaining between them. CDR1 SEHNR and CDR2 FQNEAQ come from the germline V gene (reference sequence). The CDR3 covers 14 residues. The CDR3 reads CASRDGRGADTQYF. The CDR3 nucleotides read TGTGCCAGCAGGGACGGGAGAGGTGCAGATACGCAGTATTTT.

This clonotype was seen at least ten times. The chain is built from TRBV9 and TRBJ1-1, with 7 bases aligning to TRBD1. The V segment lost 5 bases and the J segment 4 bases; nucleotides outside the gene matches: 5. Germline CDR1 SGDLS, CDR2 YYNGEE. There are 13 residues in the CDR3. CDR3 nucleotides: TGTGCCAGCAGTCGACAGGGAGTCACTGAAGCTTTCTTT. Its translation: CASSRQGVTEAFF. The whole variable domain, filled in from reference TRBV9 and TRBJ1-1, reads DSGVTQTPKHLITATGQRVTLRCSPRSGDLSVYWYQQSLDQGLQFLIQYYNGEERAKGNILERFSAQQFPDLHSELNLSSLELGDSALYFCASSRQGVTEAFFGQGTRLTVV.

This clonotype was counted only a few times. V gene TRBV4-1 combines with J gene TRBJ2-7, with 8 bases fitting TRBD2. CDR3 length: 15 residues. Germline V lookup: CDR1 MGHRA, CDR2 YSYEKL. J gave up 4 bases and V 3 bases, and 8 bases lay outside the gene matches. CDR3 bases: TGCGCCAGCAGCCACCCGACTAGCGCAAAATACGAGCAGTACTTC. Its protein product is CASSHPTSAKYEQYF.

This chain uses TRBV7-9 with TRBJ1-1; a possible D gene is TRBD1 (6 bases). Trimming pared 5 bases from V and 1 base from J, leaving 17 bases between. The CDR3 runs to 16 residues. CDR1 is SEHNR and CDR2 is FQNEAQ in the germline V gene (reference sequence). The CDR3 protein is CASSHRRLTGNTEAFF. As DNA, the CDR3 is TGTGCCAGCAGCCACCGCCGCCTGACAGGGAACACTGAAGCTTTCTTT.

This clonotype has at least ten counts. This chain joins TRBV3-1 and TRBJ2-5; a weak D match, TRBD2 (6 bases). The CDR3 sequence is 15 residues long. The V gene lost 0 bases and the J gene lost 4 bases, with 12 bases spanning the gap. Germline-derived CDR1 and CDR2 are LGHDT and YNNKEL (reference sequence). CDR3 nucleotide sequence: TGTGCCAGCAGCCAAGATACGGGAGATGGAGAGACCCAGTACTTC. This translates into CASSQDTGDGETQYF.

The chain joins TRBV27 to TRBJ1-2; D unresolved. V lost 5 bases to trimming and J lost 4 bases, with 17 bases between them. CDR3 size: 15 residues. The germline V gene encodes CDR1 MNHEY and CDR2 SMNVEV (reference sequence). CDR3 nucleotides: TGTGCCAGCAGTCCCTCCGGTGGAGGAGGCTATGGCTACACCTTC. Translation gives CASSPSGGGGYGYTF.